Listed here are 6 T cell receptor beta chains from one sample, sequenced in a study of prognosis after radiotherapy for stage I lung cancer (dated by TCRdb to about 2021). The run used an Illumina HiSeq 3000. The TCR beta CDR3 region was amplified from genomic DNA by two rounds of multiplex PCR. The first PCR round used primers specific to each TRBV and TRBJ gene, and the primer sequences were filed in Chinese patent CN105087789A. TCRdb reran the public reads through fastp at Q25 and MiXCR, keeping productive beta chains. Duplicate CDR3 protein sequences are folded into a single record with the most common DNA and genes. This sample comprises roughly 30,000 distinct CDR3 sequences, roughly 40% of them detected only once. The biggest ten clones account for 15% to 17% of the sample. The sample here was PBMCs, taken before or after stereotactic body radiation therapy (not recorded which). The receptors originated from a donor older than 45 with non-small cell lung cancer.

The chain carries TRBV6-9 and TRBJ2-7; 7 nucleotides line up with TRBD2. CDR3 length equals 19 residues. CDR1 and CDR2 from the germline V gene are MNHGY and SVAAGI. V gave up 4 bases and J gave up 3 bases; unmatched junction bases: 21. CDR3 in amino acids: CASSSMGGRCSSRNYEQYF. The CDR3 nucleotides read TGTGCCAGCAGTTCGATGGGGGGGAGATGCAGCTCTAGGAACTACGAGCAGTACTTC.

This clonotype was recorded at least ten times. The chain employs TRBV12-3 or TRBV12-4 and TRBJ1-1; D may be TRBD1 (5 bases). V lost 4 bases and J 1 base, leaving 13 bases between the germline ends. The CDR3 extends over 15 amino acids. The CDR3 region is CASSSSPDRNTEAFF. DNA of the CDR3: TGTGCCAGCAGTTCCTCCCCAGACAGGAACACTGAAGCTTTCTTT.

This clonotype has only one observation. The gene calls are TRBV27 and TRBJ2-7; 9 bases map to TRBD1. CDR1 and CDR2 from the germline V gene are MNHEY and SMNVEV (reference sequence). Trimming took 6 bases from V and 4 from J; bases not matched to a gene: 10. CDR3 length: 15 residues. The CDR3 loop is CASRPDRGESYEQYF. The CDR3 region has the DNA TGTGCCAGCAGACCGGACAGGGGAGAGAGTTACGAGCAGTACTTC.

The table lists this clonotype with a few counts. The rearrangement joins TRBV6-4 to TRBJ2-3, with 10 bases matching TRBD2. The CDR3 runs 15 residues. Germline values: CDR1 MRHNA, CDR2 SNTAGT. V lost 4 bases to trimming and J lost 6 bases; unmatched junction nucleotides: 7. The CDR3 is CASSATSGTPDTQYF. DNA for the CDR3: TGTGCCAGCAGTGCCACTAGCGGGACCCCGGATACGCAGTATTTT.

This clonotype is classed as medium-sized. The chain couples TRBV27 to TRBJ2-7; 9 bases are shared with TRBD1. Looked up from germline, CDR1 is MNHEY and CDR2 is SMNVEV (reference sequence). This CDR3 comprises 14 residues. Trimming removed 2 bases from V and 2 bases from J; junction bases left unmatched: 1. CDR3 sequence: CASSLTGGPYEQYF. CDR3 nucleotides: TGTGCCAGCAGTTTAACAGGGGGCCCCTACGAGCAGTACTTC.

This clonotype showed up many times. The V and J genes are TRBV3-1 and TRBJ1-3; D not certain. Looked up from germline, CDR1 is LGHDT and CDR2 is YNNKEL (reference sequence). The CDR3 sequence is 14 residues long. Trimming removed 4 bases at V and 0 bases at J, with 7 bases between. The chain's CDR3 is CASSRGVSGNTIYF. CDR3 nucleotides: TGTGCCAGCAGCCGGGGAGTCTCTGGAAACACCATATATTTT.